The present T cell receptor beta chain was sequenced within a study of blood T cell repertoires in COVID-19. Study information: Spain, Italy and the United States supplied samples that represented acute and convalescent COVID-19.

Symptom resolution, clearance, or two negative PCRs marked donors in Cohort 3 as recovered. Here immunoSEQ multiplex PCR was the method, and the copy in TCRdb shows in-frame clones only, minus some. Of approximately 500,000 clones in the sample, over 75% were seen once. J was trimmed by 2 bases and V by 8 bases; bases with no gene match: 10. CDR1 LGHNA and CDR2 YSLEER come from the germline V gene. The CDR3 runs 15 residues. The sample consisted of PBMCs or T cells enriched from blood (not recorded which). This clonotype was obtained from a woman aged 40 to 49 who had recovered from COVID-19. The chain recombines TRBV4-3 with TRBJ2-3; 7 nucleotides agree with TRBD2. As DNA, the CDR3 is TGCGCCAGCGGGGGGGGGATAGCAAACACAGATACGCAGTATTTT. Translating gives CASGGGIANTDTQYF.